The TCR beta chain under discussion was sequenced for a study of CD8+CD57+ T cells in acquired aplastic anemia (dated by TCRdb to the late 2010s). Broadly, across the study: DNA extracted from sorted CD4+ and CD8+ cells had a mean of approximately 3.5 ug, with a range of roughly 0.2 to 30 ug. For healthy donor samples, the average read count was around 9.8 million for CD4+ cells and around 12 million for CD8+ cells.

The study deep-sequenced TCR repertoires of sorted CD4+ and CD8+ blood T cells from severe aplastic anemia patients and healthy subjects. Ficoll-Paque density gradient centrifugation was used to isolate peripheral blood mononuclear cells. Before DNA extraction, CD4+ and CD8+ T cells were sorted with FACS or magnetic beads. Trimming removed 0 bases from V and 11 bases from J, leaving 10 bases between the germline ends. From the cysteine up to the phenylalanine, the CDR3 has a length of 12 residues. The CDR3 DNA has 36 bases and is translated from base 1. CDR1 and CDR2 are read off the germline V gene as WSHSY and SAAADI. Profiling of TCR beta VDJ combinations and CDR3 sequences used genomic DNA as the template. An Illumina HiSeq 2000 was the platform used for TCR repertoire sequencing. Per the original workflow: Repertoires were assessed using TRBV/TRBJ rearrangement plots, CDR3 size and DJ length profiles, and Simpson's diversity index. The immunodominant clone was defined as the most abundant DNA sequence in deep sequencing data. CDR3 amino acid sequences were screened for sharing across subjects and compared with published repertoires and the VDJdb database. TCRdb redid the processing of the public reads, applying fastp at Q25 and MiXCR, and retained in-frame beta chains. Records with the same CDR3 protein are collapsed into one entry carrying the most frequent genes and DNA. The V and J calls shown here were made by TCRdb, not taken from the authors' results. This sample holds some 240,000 distinct CDR3 sequences; 30% to 40% were observed only once. In total, the top ten clones hold roughly 1.1% of the sample.

This clonotype was seen many times. Its binding antigen is unknown. There are no base qualities to consult, and no much larger clone falls within one base. What the study reported, not specific to this receptor: Roughly 30 CD8+ CDR3 sequences were shared between patients and controls but appeared highly expressed in patients and within their immunodominant clones. No significant difference in CD8+ Simpson's diversity was found between patients and healthy controls (P=0.060).

The sequence joins TRBV10-2 to TRBJ1-1; no D gene can be assigned with confidence. The sequence was collected from a human donor in good health, serving as a control. The sample comprised sorted CD4+, CD8+, or CD8+CD57+ T cells (not recorded which) from PBMCs. The nucleotide sequence reads TGCGCCAGCAGTGAGTCTGGGTTTGTGGCTTTCTTT. The resulting protein is CASSESGFVAFF.